This T cell receptor (beta chain) emerged from a study of Ad26.COV2.S vaccination and SARS-CoV-2 variants. Worth noting for this clone: Antigen: not known.

Indicated treatment: some 19 received Ad26.COV2.S at low or high dose, single or two shots; about 5 received placebo; per-sample allocation not given. Following the first vaccine or placebo injection, samples were taken on day 63. Regarding the study as a whole: It was vaccine recipients, not placebo recipients, who had the higher spike-specific TCR breadth. The authors reported substantial breadth in spike-specific CD8+ and CD4+ T cell responses after vaccination.

TCRdb keeps only in-frame clones here, not all; method: immunoSEQ multiplex PCR. The sample holds about 350,000 clones, roughly 91% seen once. The origin of this receptor is a person between 18 and 65 years old who received the Ad26.COV2.S COVID-19 vaccine or a placebo. Sequencing used peripheral blood, obtained in a trial of Ad26.COV2.S vaccine versus placebo.

This chain's CDR3 is CASSFGSGRENIQYF. The DNA for the CDR3 is TGTGCCAGCAGCTTCGGTAGCGGGAGGGAAAACATTCAGTACTTC. The V call is TRBV5-5, the J call TRBJ2-4, with 11 nucleotides matching TRBD2. The germline V gene encodes CDR1 SGHKS and CDR2 YYEKEE (reference sequence). Losses at the gene ends were 2 bases for V and 5 bases for J; bases not matched to a gene: 3. The CDR3 is 15 residues long. The full variable domain, completed using reference TRBV5-5 and TRBJ2-4, is DAGVTQSPTHLIKTRGQQVTLRCSPISGHKSVSWYQQVLGQGPQFIFQYYEKEERGRGNFPDRFSARQFPNYSSELNVNALLLGDSALYLCASSFGSGRENIQYFGAGTRLSVL.